The sequence of this T cell receptor beta chain was determined in a study of T-cell memory formation after mild COVID-19. From the 5' RACE reads, TCRdb called clonotypes with MiXCR, one entry per CDR3 protein. The data hold under 550,000 distinct CDR3 sequences, with 15% to 20% observed a single time. Trimming left V 5 bases short and J 6 bases short, with 17 bases between. From germline, CDR1 is SGHTA and CDR2 FQGTGA. The CDR3 totals 14 residues. The specimen was PBMCs or a T cell subset sorted from them (not recorded which). This clonotype was sampled from an adult woman who had mild COVID-19 (a few samples of this study predate the infection). Cell type and time point are not known. The chain couples TRBV7-3 to TRBJ2-7; D possibly corresponds to TRBD2 (6 bases). CDR3 in amino acids: CASSPGLQAGEQYF. Here the CDR3 DNA reads TGTGCCAGCAGCCCGGGACTTCAGGCGGGCGAGCAGTACTTC.